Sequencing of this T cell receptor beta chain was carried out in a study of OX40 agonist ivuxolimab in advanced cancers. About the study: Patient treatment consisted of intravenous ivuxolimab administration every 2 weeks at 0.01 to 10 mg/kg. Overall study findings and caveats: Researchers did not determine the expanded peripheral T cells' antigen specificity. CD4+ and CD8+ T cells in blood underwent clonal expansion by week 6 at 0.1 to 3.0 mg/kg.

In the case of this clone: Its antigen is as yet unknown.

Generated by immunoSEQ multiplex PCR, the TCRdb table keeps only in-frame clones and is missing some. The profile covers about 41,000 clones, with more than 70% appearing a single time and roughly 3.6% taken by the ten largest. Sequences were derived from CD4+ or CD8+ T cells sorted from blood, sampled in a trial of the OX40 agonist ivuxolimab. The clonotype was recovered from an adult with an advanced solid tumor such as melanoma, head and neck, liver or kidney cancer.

Here the CDR3 DNA reads TGTGCCAGCAGTTACGGGCATGGGCGAGCCTACAATGAGCAGTTCTTC. Amino acid sequence: CASSYGHGRAYNEQFF. V gene TRBV6-5 combines with J gene TRBJ2-1; D is uncertain. V was trimmed by 2 bases and J by 2 bases, leaving 13 bases between them. There are 16 residues in the CDR3. Per germline, CDR1 MNHEY and CDR2 SVGAGI.